This is a list of T cell receptor beta chains from one sample in a study of CD8+ T cells in alopecia areata. The assay was immunoSEQ multiplex PCR, and TCRdb's table has in-frame clones only and misses some. The sample carries about 42,000 clones, 50% to 70% recorded once. Specimen: CD8+ T cells sorted from blood, collected at week 4, from a patient treated with tofacitinib. These receptors were taken from a human donor with alopecia areata. Each CDR3 is given with its conserved first and last residue. The D gene is left open where the match is weak. Size tells how often a clone was seen (once, few, many) or the class of an expanded clone, and some rows leave it out.

v_call: TRBV2
clone_size: .
j_call: TRBJ2-1
d_call: .
cdr3_nt: TGTGCCAGCAGCGCTAGCATAGGCTCCTACAATGAGCAGTTCTTC
cdr3_aa: CASSASIGSYNEQFF

v_call: TRBV11-2
clone_size: .
j_call: TRBJ1-1
d_call: .
cdr3_nt: TGTGCCAGCAGCTTGGGTACCGGGGGGCGCGACACTGAAGCTTTCTTT
cdr3_aa: CASSLGTGGRDTEAFF

v_call: TRBV29-1
clone_size: few
j_call: TRBJ1-1
d_call: .
cdr3_nt: TGCAGCGTCGACACTGGGAACACTGAAGCTTTCTTT
cdr3_aa: CSVDTGNTEAFF

v_call: TRBV30
clone_size: .
j_call: TRBJ1-1
d_call: .
cdr3_nt: TGTGCCTGGAGCAGGGGTATGAACACTGAAGCTTTCTTT
cdr3_aa: CAWSRGMNTEAFF

v_call: TRBV2
clone_size: .
j_call: TRBJ1-6
d_call: .
cdr3_nt: TGTGCCAGCAGGGAGTTCTTAGGGGATTCACCCCTCCACTTT
cdr3_aa: CASREFLGDSPLHF

v_call: TRBV30
clone_size: many
j_call: TRBJ2-1
d_call: .
cdr3_nt: TGTGCCTGGACCACTAGCAGTGAGCAGTTCTTC
cdr3_aa: CAWTTSSEQFF

v_call: TRBV29-1
clone_size: .
j_call: TRBJ2-3
d_call: .
cdr3_nt: TGCAGCGTTGAAGGCGGAGCCCTTAGCACAGATACGCAGTATTTT
cdr3_aa: CSVEGGALSTDTQYF

v_call: TRBV30
clone_size: .
j_call: TRBJ2-2
d_call: .
cdr3_nt: TGTGCCTGGGGGGCCTCCCGGGAGCTGTTTTTT
cdr3_aa: CAWGASRELFF

v_call: TRBV30
clone_size: .
j_call: TRBJ2-7
d_call: .
cdr3_nt: TGTGCCGGGTTCGAGGGGGGCGAGCAGTACTTC
cdr3_aa: CAGFEGGEQYF

v_call: TRBV6-5
clone_size: .
j_call: TRBJ1-2
d_call: .
cdr3_nt: TGTGCCAGCAGTAATTCAGGGATCCATGGCTACACCTTC
cdr3_aa: CASSNSGIHGYTF

v_call: TRBV6-5
clone_size: .
j_call: TRBJ2-1
d_call: .
cdr3_nt: TGTGCCAGCAGTTATACGGGATTCGGCAATGAGCAGTTCTTC
cdr3_aa: CASSYTGFGNEQFF

v_call: TRBV13
clone_size: few
j_call: TRBJ2-4
d_call: .
cdr3_nt: TGTGCCAGCAGCTTAGAGGGCTCCAACGCCCAGTACTTC
cdr3_aa: CASSLEGSNAQYF

v_call: TRBV29-1
clone_size: .
j_call: TRBJ2-5
d_call: TRBD1
cdr3_nt: TGCAGCGTTGGGTGGGACAGGCAAGAGACCCAGTACTTC
cdr3_aa: CSVGWDRQETQYF

v_call: TRBV5-1
clone_size: .
j_call: TRBJ2-1
d_call: TRBD1
cdr3_nt: TGCGCCAGCAGCTTGGAGGGGGGACAGGGTTCCCGTAATGAGCAGTTCTTC
cdr3_aa: CASSLEGGQGSRNEQFF

v_call: TRBV28
clone_size: few
j_call: TRBJ2-7
d_call: .
cdr3_nt: TGTGCCAGCAGTTTAGGGCAGGGCGGGCCCCCTTACGAGCAGTACTTC
cdr3_aa: CASSLGQGGPPYEQYF

v_call: TRBV27
clone_size: .
j_call: TRBJ1-1
d_call: .
cdr3_nt: TGTGCCAGCAGTTTATCGTTGGGAGGGGAAGCTTTCTTT
cdr3_aa: CASSLSLGGEAFF

v_call: TRBV27
clone_size: .
j_call: TRBJ1-1
d_call: TRBD1
cdr3_nt: TGTGCCAGCAGTTTGTCCCAGGGGGCAATGAACACTGAAGCTTTCTTT
cdr3_aa: CASSLSQGAMNTEAFF

v_call: TRBV15
clone_size: few
j_call: TRBJ1-4
d_call: .
cdr3_nt: TGTGCCACCAGCAGAGATCAGGGGCTGGGTGAAAAACTGTTTTTT
cdr3_aa: CATSRDQGLGEKLFF

v_call: TRBV4-3
clone_size: .
j_call: TRBJ1-4
d_call: .
cdr3_nt: TGCGCCAGCAGCCAAGACAGGACCGATGAAAAACTGTTTTTT
cdr3_aa: CASSQDRTDEKLFF

v_call: TRBV29-1
clone_size: few
j_call: TRBJ2-7
d_call: TRBD1
cdr3_nt: TGCAGCGTCCGGGGAGGACAGGGGTCCTACGAGCAGTACTTC
cdr3_aa: CSVRGGQGSYEQYF

v_call: TRBV30
clone_size: .
j_call: TRBJ1-2
d_call: TRBD1
cdr3_nt: TGTGCCTGGAGTTCGGGGACAGGGGATGGCTACACCTTC
cdr3_aa: CAWSSGTGDGYTF

v_call: TRBV7-2
clone_size: .
j_call: TRBJ2-7
d_call: .
cdr3_nt: TGTGCCAGCAGCCCGGACAGCACTTACGAGCAGTACTTC
cdr3_aa: CASSPDSTYEQYF

v_call: TRBV2
clone_size: .
j_call: TRBJ2-1
d_call: TRBD2
cdr3_nt: TGTGCCAGCAGGACCATAGCGGGGGGGCCGGACGAGCAGTTCTTC
cdr3_aa: CASRTIAGGPDEQFF

v_call: TRBV11-2
clone_size: once
j_call: TRBJ1-4
d_call: TRBD1
cdr3_nt: TGTGCCAGCAGCCCTGGACAGGCTAATGAAAAACTGTTTTTT
cdr3_aa: CASSPGQANEKLFF

v_call: TRBV14
clone_size: .
j_call: TRBJ2-7
d_call: TRBD1
cdr3_nt: TGTGCCAGCAGCCGGTTCGGGGACAGGGGAGACGAGCAGTACTTC
cdr3_aa: CASSRFGDRGDEQYF

v_call: TRBV19
clone_size: medium-sized
j_call: TRBJ2-4
d_call: .
cdr3_nt: TGTGCCAGTAGTATAGACCTTAGGGGAGCCAAAAACATTCAGTACTTC
cdr3_aa: CASSIDLRGAKNIQYF

v_call: TRBV29-1
clone_size: .
j_call: TRBJ1-2
d_call: .
cdr3_nt: TGCAGCGTTGAAGACGCCCAATCCTATGGCTACACCTTC
cdr3_aa: CSVEDAQSYGYTF

v_call: TRBV7-6
clone_size: few
j_call: TRBJ1-2
d_call: .
cdr3_nt: TGTGCCAGCAGCTTAGCTGAGGGGCGCAGAGATGGCTACACCTTC
cdr3_aa: CASSLAEGRRDGYTF

v_call: TRBV7-8
clone_size: few
j_call: TRBJ2-5
d_call: .
cdr3_nt: TGTGCCAGCAGCCCCGGGAGCATATCAGAGACCCAGTACTTC
cdr3_aa: CASSPGSISETQYF

v_call: TRBV19
clone_size: .
j_call: TRBJ2-1
d_call: .
cdr3_nt: TGTGCCAGTAGGTTGATCCATAGCTCCTACAATGAGCAGTTCTTC
cdr3_aa: CASRLIHSSYNEQFF

v_call: TRBV2
clone_size: few
j_call: TRBJ2-3
d_call: .
cdr3_nt: TGTGCCAGCAGTGAATACCGCACAGATACGCAGTATTTT
cdr3_aa: CASSEYRTDTQYF

v_call: TRBV4-3
clone_size: many
j_call: TRBJ2-3
d_call: .
cdr3_nt: TGCGCCAGCAGCCAAGATTCTCGGCTTTCTGATTTCACAGATACGCAGTATTTT
cdr3_aa: CASSQDSRLSDFTDTQYF

v_call: TRBV29-1
clone_size: once
j_call: TRBJ2-3
d_call: .
cdr3_nt: TGCAGCGTTGAGGGATTGTTGGGAGCACCTAGCACAGATACGCAGTATTTT
cdr3_aa: CSVEGLLGAPSTDTQYF

v_call: TRBV5-1
clone_size: .
j_call: TRBJ1-3
d_call: .
cdr3_nt: TGCGCCAGCAGCACCTCCGGGACGGGGGCTGGAAACACCATATATTTT
cdr3_aa: CASSTSGTGAGNTIYF

v_call: TRBV28
clone_size: .
j_call: TRBJ1-6
d_call: TRBD1
cdr3_nt: TGTGCCAGCAGTCCCTCCGGGACAGGGAATTCACCCCTCCACTTT
cdr3_aa: CASSPSGTGNSPLHF

v_call: TRBV5-6
clone_size: .
j_call: TRBJ1-2
d_call: .
cdr3_nt: TGTGCCAGCAGCTTGGGTACGTCCTATGGCTACACCTTC
cdr3_aa: CASSLGTSYGYTF

v_call: TRBV27
clone_size: .
j_call: TRBJ2-7
d_call: .
cdr3_nt: TGTGCCAGCAGCCGCCCGGGACGCGAGCAGTACTTC
cdr3_aa: CASSRPGREQYF

v_call: TRBV6-5
clone_size: .
j_call: TRBJ1-1
d_call: .
cdr3_nt: TGTGCCAGCAGTTACGAGGTTGGGGACCCTGAAGCTTTCTTT
cdr3_aa: CASSYEVGDPEAFF

v_call: TRBV30
clone_size: .
j_call: TRBJ2-1
d_call: TRBD2
cdr3_nt: TGTGCCAGGAGCGCGGGGGGGCGTGATGAGCAGTTCTTC
cdr3_aa: CARSAGGRDEQFF

v_call: TRBV4-1
clone_size: .
j_call: TRBJ1-6
d_call: TRBD1
cdr3_nt: TGCGCCAGCAGCGGGGACAGCAATTCACCCCTCCACTTT
cdr3_aa: CASSGDSNSPLHF

v_call: TRBV7-2
clone_size: .
j_call: TRBJ2-7
d_call: TRBD2
cdr3_nt: TGTGCCAGCGCGGAATCGGGAGGGGCTGGGGACGAGCAGTACTTC
cdr3_aa: CASAESGGAGDEQYF

v_call: TRBV30
clone_size: .
j_call: TRBJ2-2
d_call: .
cdr3_nt: TGTGCCTGGAGTGTACGTGTTCCCGGGGAGCTGTTTTTT
cdr3_aa: CAWSVRVPGELFF

v_call: TRBV4-3
clone_size: .
j_call: TRBJ1-1
d_call: .
cdr3_nt: TGCGCCAGCAGCCAAGATCGGGGGCGGGACACTGAAGCTTTCTTT
cdr3_aa: CASSQDRGRDTEAFF

v_call: TRBV15
clone_size: .
j_call: TRBJ2-1
d_call: .
cdr3_nt: TGTGCCACCAGCAGAGATCCATTGGATGAGCAGTTCTTC
cdr3_aa: CATSRDPLDEQFF

v_call: TRBV29-1
clone_size: .
j_call: TRBJ1-2
d_call: .
cdr3_nt: TGCAGCGCCCCAGGGAACCCCAATGGCTACACCTTC
cdr3_aa: CSAPGNPNGYTF

v_call: TRBV6-5
clone_size: .
j_call: TRBJ2-5
d_call: .
cdr3_nt: TGTGCCAGCACCTGGAGGGAGACCCAGTACTTC
cdr3_aa: CASTWRETQYF

v_call: TRBV30
clone_size: .
j_call: TRBJ2-2
d_call: .
cdr3_nt: TGTGCCTGGAACCTAGGGGGGCCCGGGGAGCTGTTTTTT
cdr3_aa: CAWNLGGPGELFF

v_call: TRBV9
clone_size: .
j_call: TRBJ2-2
d_call: .
cdr3_nt: TGTGCCAGCAGCCAAGATACTCTGAACACCGGGGAGCTGTTTTTT
cdr3_aa: CASSQDTLNTGELFF

v_call: TRBV9
clone_size: .
j_call: TRBJ2-7
d_call: .
cdr3_nt: TGTGCCAGCAGCGTAAGTCCCCAGGCAGGTACCTACGAGCAGTACTTC
cdr3_aa: CASSVSPQAGTYEQYF

v_call: TRBV19
clone_size: .
j_call: TRBJ1-2
d_call: TRBD1
cdr3_nt: TGTGCCAGTAGTCCCGGACAGGGTTCATATGGCTACACCTTC
cdr3_aa: CASSPGQGSYGYTF

v_call: TRBV29-1
clone_size: few
j_call: TRBJ1-2
d_call: .
cdr3_nt: TGCAGCGTTGCAGGGAACGGCTACACCTTC
cdr3_aa: CSVAGNGYTF

v_call: TRBV30
clone_size: few
j_call: TRBJ2-2
d_call: .
cdr3_nt: TGTGCCTGGAGTGTAGGTAGTATCACCGGGGAGCTGTTTTTT
cdr3_aa: CAWSVGSITGELFF

v_call: TRBV29-1
clone_size: .
j_call: TRBJ2-7
d_call: .
cdr3_nt: TGCAGCGTGGAGGGCAGAAACCTCTACGAGCAGTACTTC
cdr3_aa: CSVEGRNLYEQYF

v_call: TRBV27
clone_size: .
j_call: TRBJ1-2
d_call: .
cdr3_nt: TGTGCCAGCAGTGGCAATATGGGCTACACCTTC
cdr3_aa: CASSGNMGYTF

v_call: TRBV4-1
clone_size: .
j_call: TRBJ1-1
d_call: TRBD1
cdr3_nt: TGCGCCAGCAGCCGGACAGGGAACACTGAAGCTTTCTTT
cdr3_aa: CASSRTGNTEAFF

v_call: TRBV7-3
clone_size: .
j_call: TRBJ2-7
d_call: .
cdr3_nt: TGTGCCAGCAGCTATGAAAGGGACCGGTACTTC
cdr3_aa: CASSYERDRYF